The text below deals with one T cell receptor (beta chain). RNA transcripts gave rise to amplified TCR beta CDR3 regions. During a first-round RT-PCR of the TCR CDR3, the HTBI primer set was used. TCRdb recomputed calls from the multiplex PCR reads with MiXCR, one row per CDR3 protein. The repertoire includes about half a million distinct CDR3 sequences, under 25% of them detected once, and roughly 49% sits in the top ten. This sample is part of a study of T cells in Graves' hyperthyroidism and ophthalmopathy. Per the germline V gene, CDR1 is SEHNR and CDR2 is FQNEAQ (reference sequence). V lost 6 bases to trimming and J lost 5 bases, with 8 bases between them. CDR3 size: 12 residues.

V and J are TRBV7-9 and TRBJ1-5; maybe TRBD1 (5 bases). The sequence came from a woman in her sixties or seventies with Graves' ophthalmopathy. Material: blood. Here the CDR3 reads CASSGGDQPQHF. The CDR3 DNA reads as TGTGCCAGCAGTGGGGGGGATCAGCCCCAGCATTTT.